The rows below give T cell receptor beta chains drawn from one sample of a study of neoadjuvant anti-PD-1 for oral cavity cancer. Data came from immunoSEQ multiplex PCR; TCRdb stores just in-frame clones and leaves some out. This table has 14,000 or so clones, around 62% appearing once. The starting material was PBMCs, obtained before nivolumab (anti-PD-1) treatment. All receptors come from a person aged 35-79 years with oral cavity squamous cell carcinoma. CDR3s include the opening cysteine and the closing phenylalanine or tryptophan. The D gene is left open where the match is weak. Not every row has a clone size; where given, it reads once, few, many or a size class.

D	size	V	J	DNA	CDR3
NA	NA	TRBV10-1	TRBJ1-1	TGCGCCAGCAGTGAATCAGTGAACACTGAAGCTTTCTTT	CASSESVNTEAFF
NA	few	TRBV21-1	TRBJ1-6	TGTGCCAGCATTGTTAATTCACCCCTCCACTTT	CASIVNSPLHF
NA	NA	TRBV7-2	TRBJ2-7	TGTGCCAGCAGCCCCATCCGGGGGCGAACTTACGAGCAGTACTTC	CASSPIRGRTYEQYF
TRBD1	NA	TRBV14	TRBJ2-1	TGTGCCAGCAGCCAAGTAGAAGGGACAGGGCTATCCTACAATGAGCAGTTCTTC	CASSQVEGTGLSYNEQFF
NA	NA	TRBV7-2	TRBJ2-7	TGTGCCAGCAGCTTAGATGGGGGAGGCTGGTACGAGCAGTACTTC	CASSLDGGGWYEQYF
NA	NA	TRBV19	TRBJ1-2	TGTGCCAGTAGTCTCAGGGGTGGAACTTATCCGGGGGATGGCTACACCTTC	CASSLRGGTYPGDGYTF
TRBD1	NA	TRBV7-8	TRBJ2-7	TGTGCCAGCAGCCTTCCAGGGACAGGCGGACGGTACGAGCAGTACTTC	CASSLPGTGGRYEQYF
NA	few	TRBV7-9	TRBJ2-7	TGTGCCAGCAGCTTAGGTTCCGACGGACGGACCTACGAGCAGTACTTC	CASSLGSDGRTYEQYF
NA	NA	TRBV9	TRBJ2-7	TGTGCCAGCAGCGTAGAACTAACCCCCGACGAGCAGTACTTC	CASSVELTPDEQYF
TRBD2	NA	TRBV5-8	TRBJ2-3	TGTGCCAGCAGCCCGGGACTAGCGGGGGGTTTTTCCTTGGCAGATACGCAGTATTTT	CASSPGLAGGFSLADTQYF
NA	NA	TRBV19	TRBJ2-1	TGTGCCAGTAGTAAAGGTTTCGGGGGCAATGAGCAGTTCTTC	CASSKGFGGNEQFF
TRBD1	few	TRBV30	TRBJ1-2	TGTGCCTGGACCCTTGGACAGGGGCGAGGTGGCTACACCTTC	CAWTLGQGRGGYTF
TRBD2	NA	TRBV9	TRBJ2-3	TGTGCCAGCAGCGTAGCTAGCGGGGGCACAGATACGCAGTATTTT	CASSVASGGTDTQYF
NA	few	TRBV28	TRBJ2-7	TGTGCCAGCAGTGGGACTGGCGGAAAGGAGCAGTACTTC	CASSGTGGKEQYF
NA	few	TRBV19	TRBJ2-2	TGTGCCAGTAGCAGCGGGTATAGTAAGACCGGGGAGCTGTTTTTT	CASSSGYSKTGELFF
NA	NA	TRBV13	TRBJ2-7	TGTGCCAGCAGCTTAGCCACTCGAGGGGTCGAGCAGTACTTC	CASSLATRGVEQYF
NA	few	TRBV4-1	TRBJ2-7	TGCGCCAGCAGCCTAGGGCAGGGGCCTTCCTACGAGCAGTACTTC	CASSLGQGPSYEQYF
NA	NA	TRBV4-1	TRBJ1-6	TGCGCCAGCAGCCAAGATGGTGGAAGTCAGGGAGGCTCACCCCTCCACTTT	CASSQDGGSQGGSPLHF
TRBD2	once	TRBV10-3	TRBJ2-1	TGTGCCTTACGGACTAGTTCCACCTACAATGAGCAGTTCTTC	CALRTSSTYNEQFF
TRBD1	NA	TRBV6-6	TRBJ1-2	TGTGCCAGCAGTTACCCGACAGGGGAAACCAACTATGGCTACACCTTC	CASSYPTGETNYGYTF
TRBD1	NA	TRBV5-4	TRBJ1-2	TGTGCCAGCAGCCAGGACAGGGAGGAGTACACCTTC	CASSQDREEYTF
TRBD2	once	TRBV6-1	TRBJ2-7	TGTGCCAGCAGGGGTAGCGGGAGTCTCAACGAGCAGTACTTC	CASRGSGSLNEQYF
TRBD1	NA	TRBV5-1	TRBJ2-7	TGCGCCAGCAGCTTGGCCACAGGGGGTAGGGAGCAGTACTTC	CASSLATGGREQYF
NA	few	TRBV11-2	TRBJ1-6	TGTGCCAGCAGCTTGTCCTCTCGAGGGAATTCACCCCTCCACTTT	CASSLSSRGNSPLHF
NA	NA	TRBV30	TRBJ1-5	TGTGCCTGGAGTGTACGACCTAATCAGCCCCAGCATTTT	CAWSVRPNQPQHF
NA	few	TRBV2	TRBJ2-7	TGTGCCAGCCGTACTAGCATCTCCTACGAGCAGTACTTC	CASRTSISYEQYF
NA	NA	TRBV11-1	TRBJ1-1	TGTGCCAGCAGCTCCGACACAGGGATCGCTGAAGCTTTCTTT	CASSSDTGIAEAFF
NA	NA	TRBV27	TRBJ1-1	TGTGCCAGCAGTTTATTGGGATACACTGAAGCTTTCTTT	CASSLLGYTEAFF
NA	NA	TRBV15	TRBJ1-1	TGTGCCACCAGCAGAGACAGGGCTGTTAGGATGAGCACTGAAGCTTTCTTT	CATSRDRAVRMSTEAFF
TRBD1	few	TRBV9	TRBJ1-2	TGTGCCAGCAGCGTAGAGCCAGGGGGGGGCTATGGCTACACCTTC	CASSVEPGGGYGYTF
NA	NA	TRBV5-1	TRBJ2-2	TGCGCCAGCAGCTTGGAGAGGACAGAAACCGGGGAGCTGTTTTTT	CASSLERTETGELFF
NA	NA	TRBV29-1	TRBJ2-7	TGCAGCGTGGAGACAGCGCTGTACGAGCAGTACTTC	CSVETALYEQYF
NA	NA	TRBV27	TRBJ2-7	TGTGCCAGCAGTTCTGGGTGGGACACGGTATCCTACGAGCAGTACTTC	CASSSGWDTVSYEQYF
TRBD1	NA	TRBV5-1	TRBJ1-6	TGCGCCAGCAGCTGGGGCGACAGGGACCCGGACTCACCCCTCCACTTT	CASSWGDRDPDSPLHF
TRBD1	NA	TRBV5-1	TRBJ1-2	TGCGCCAGCAGCGCGGGACAGGGGAGCGACTATGGCTACACCTTC	CASSAGQGSDYGYTF
NA	NA	TRBV6-1	TRBJ1-1	TGTGCCAGCAGTGAAAAGCCAAGGAACACTGAAGCTTTCTTT	CASSEKPRNTEAFF
NA	NA	TRBV2	TRBJ2-7	TGTGCCAGCAGAATAGCCCCCGACGTCCTCTACGAGCAGTACTTC	CASRIAPDVLYEQYF
TRBD2	few	TRBV7-2	TRBJ2-2	TGTGCCAGCAGCTCCGCTAGCGGGGGGGCTAACACCGGGGAGCTGTTTTTT	CASSSASGGANTGELFF
NA	NA	TRBV30	TRBJ2-7	TGTGCCTGGAGAGGTTGGGGCAGGTCGTACGAGCAGTACTTC	CAWRGWGRSYEQYF
TRBD1	NA	TRBV2	TRBJ1-1	TGTGCCGACCGGGACAGGGGACTGAGCACTGAAGCTTTCTTT	CADRDRGLSTEAFF
NA	NA	TRBV7-9	TRBJ2-5	TGTGCCAGCAGCCCCAAGGGGGGGCAAGAGACCCAGTACTTC	CASSPKGGQETQYF
NA	NA	TRBV9	TRBJ2-2	TGTGCCAGCAAGGGACAATCGAACACCGGGGAGCTGTTTTTT	CASKGQSNTGELFF
NA	NA	TRBV29-1	TRBJ2-7	TGCAGCGTGAGAGGGAGCTACGAGCAGTACTTC	CSVRGSYEQYF
TRBD1	NA	TRBV10-3	TRBJ2-4	TGTGCCATCAGCGCCGGGACAGGGACCAAAAACATTCAGTACTTC	CAISAGTGTKNIQYF
NA	NA	TRBV27	TRBJ1-1	TGTGCCAGCAGTTTTGGGGGGCCGTTCACTGAAGCTTTCTTT	CASSFGGPFTEAFF
NA	few	TRBV28	TRBJ1-2	TGTGCCAGCAGTTTGCCAGTCTACTATGGCTACACCTTC	CASSLPVYYGYTF
NA	NA	TRBV2	TRBJ1-6	TGTGCCAGCAGGGATATCCCGGGAGGCTATTCACCCCTCCACTTT	CASRDIPGGYSPLHF
NA	NA	TRBV29-1	TRBJ2-3	TGCAGCGTCCCCCTTGGAGTCAGGGAAACGACAGATACGCAGTATTTT	CSVPLGVRETTDTQYF
NA	NA	TRBV10-3	TRBJ1-1	TGTGCCATCAAAGTATCTTACTCGAACACTGAAGCTTTCTTT	CAIKVSYSNTEAFF
TRBD1	few	TRBV4-1	TRBJ1-1	TGCGCCAGCAGCCAAGCCCGGGGGACAGGTCGGACTGAAGCTTTCTTT	CASSQARGTGRTEAFF
NA	NA	TRBV7-9	TRBJ2-5	TGTGCCAGCAGCTTAGCGCAAGCGGTGCAAGAGACCCAGTACTTC	CASSLAQAVQETQYF
NA	NA	TRBV7-6	TRBJ1-3	TGTGCCAGCAGGTCCGCCTCCTCTGGAAACACCATATATTTT	CASRSASSGNTIYF
NA	NA	TRBV2	TRBJ1-4	TGTGCCAGCAACCCGCCTAAGAGCACAACTAATGAAAAACTGTTTTTT	CASNPPKSTTNEKLFF
TRBD2	NA	TRBV5-1	TRBJ2-7	TGCGCCAGCAGCGGCGGGAGCCCCGCTGCGTTCTACGAGCAGTACTTC	CASSGGSPAAFYEQYF
NA	NA	TRBV7-9	TRBJ2-7	TGTGCCAGCAGCTTAAGGGGGTACGAGCAGTACTTC	CASSLRGYEQYF
TRBD1	NA	TRBV7-9	TRBJ1-4	TGTGCCAGCAGCCCGATGGACAGGGCGTGGGAAAAACTGTTTTTT	CASSPMDRAWEKLFF
TRBD2	NA	TRBV28	TRBJ2-2	TGTGCCAGCAGTTCTAGCGGGAGCGGCACCGGGGAGCTGTTTTTT	CASSSSGSGTGELFF
TRBD2	NA	TRBV6-4	TRBJ2-3	TGTGCCAGCAGTGACTCTAGCGGGGGGGCCACAGATACGCAGTATTTT	CASSDSSGGATDTQYF
NA	NA	TRBV5-1	TRBJ2-7	TGCGCCAGCAGCCAGACAGGTTCCCTCTACGAGCAGTACTTC	CASSQTGSLYEQYF